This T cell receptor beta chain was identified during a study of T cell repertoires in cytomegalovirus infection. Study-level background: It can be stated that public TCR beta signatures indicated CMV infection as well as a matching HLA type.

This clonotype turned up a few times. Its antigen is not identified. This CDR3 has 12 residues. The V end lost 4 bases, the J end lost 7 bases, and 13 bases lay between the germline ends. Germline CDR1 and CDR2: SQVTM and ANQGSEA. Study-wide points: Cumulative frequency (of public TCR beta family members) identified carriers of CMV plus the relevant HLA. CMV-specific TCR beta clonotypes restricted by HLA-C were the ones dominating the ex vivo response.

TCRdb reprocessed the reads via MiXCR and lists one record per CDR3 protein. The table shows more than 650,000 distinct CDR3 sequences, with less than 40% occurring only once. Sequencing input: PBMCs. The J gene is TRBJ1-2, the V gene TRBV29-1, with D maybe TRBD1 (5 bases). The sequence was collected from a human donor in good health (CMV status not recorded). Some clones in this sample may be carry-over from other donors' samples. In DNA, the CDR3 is TGCAGCGTTGCGGCAGGGAGGTCTGGCTACACCTTC. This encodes CSVAAGRSGYTF.